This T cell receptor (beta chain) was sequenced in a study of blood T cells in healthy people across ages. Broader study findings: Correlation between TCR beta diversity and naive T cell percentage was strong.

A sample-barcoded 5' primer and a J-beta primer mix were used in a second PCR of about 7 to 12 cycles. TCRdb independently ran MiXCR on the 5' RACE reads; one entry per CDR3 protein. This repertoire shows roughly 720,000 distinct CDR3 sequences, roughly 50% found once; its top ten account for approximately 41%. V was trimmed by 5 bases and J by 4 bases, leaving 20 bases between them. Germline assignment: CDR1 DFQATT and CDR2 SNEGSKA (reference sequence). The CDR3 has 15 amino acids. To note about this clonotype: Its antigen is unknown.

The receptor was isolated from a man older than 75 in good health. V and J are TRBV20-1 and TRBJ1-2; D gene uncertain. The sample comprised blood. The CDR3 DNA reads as TGCAGTGCTTGTTCAGCTGACGGATGCGGCTATGGCTACACCTTC. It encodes CSACSADGCGYGYTF.